A single sample is the source of the 26 T cell receptor beta chains below, sequenced in a study of early T cells in non-severe SARS-CoV-2 infection. Each CDR3 protein is one row after TCRdb ran MiXCR on the 5' RACE reads. Found here are around 82,000 distinct CDR3 sequences, under 15% of them singletons; the top ten hold approximately 0.5%. The sequenced sample was whole blood. The receptor source for this set is an adult who was a healthcare worker with PCR-confirmed SARS-CoV-2 infection or an uninfected control (not recorded which).

This clonotype has more than one count but fewer than ten. CDR3 coding DNA: TGCAGTGCTAGAGGCCTAGGGAACACCGGGGAGCTGTTTTTT. The encoded protein is CSARGLGNTGELFF. The rearrangement uses TRBV20-1 and TRBJ2-2; D is uncertain. There are 14 residues in the CDR3. The germline V and J ends were trimmed by 1 base and 1 base, with 7 bases remaining between them. Germline V gives CDR1 DFQATT, CDR2 SNEGSKA (reference sequence).

This clonotype was counted only a few times. J is TRBJ2-7 and V is TRBV30, with 7 positions matching TRBD1. Losses at the gene ends were 0 bases for V and 5 bases for J; bases not matched to a gene: 4. CDR1 is GTSNPN, CDR2 SVGIG, per germline (reference sequence). The CDR3 is 13 amino acids. The CDR3 reads CAWSVSGGDEQYV. The CDR3 region has the DNA TGTGCCTGGAGTGTTTCAGGGGGAGACGAGCAGTACGTC.

This chain uses TRBV20-1 with TRBJ2-5; TRBD1 agrees at 7 bases. CDR3 length equals 14 residues. Germline V gives CDR1 DFQATT, CDR2 SNEGSKA (reference sequence). V lost 5 bases and J lost 5; bases outside the gene matches: 11. In DNA, the CDR3 is TGCAGTGCTCTCCCGACAGGGCCCGGGGAGACCCAGTACTTC. As protein: CSALPTGPGETQYF.

The chain is built from TRBV6-2 or TRBV6-3 and TRBJ1-5; a weak D match, TRBD1 (5 bases). From germline, CDR1 is MNHEY and CDR2 SVGEGT. The CDR3 has 14 residues. V was cut by 7 bases and J by 4 bases, with 14 bases left in between. CDR3 in amino acids: CASTKGQSNQPQHF. CDR3 nucleotides: TGTGCCAGCACCAAGGGGCAGTCGAATCAGCCCCAGCATTTT.

V usage is TRBV29-1 and J usage is TRBJ2-5; D is uncertain. Per the germline V gene, CDR1 is SQVTM and CDR2 is ANQGSEA. The V end lost 2 bases, the J end lost 5 bases, and 9 bases lay between the germline ends. The CDR3 is 12 amino acids. CDR3 coding DNA: TGCAGCGTTGAACACGGTACGGAGACCCAGTACTTC. Amino acids: CSVEHGTETQYF.

The V call is TRBV29-1, the J call TRBJ2-1; D is uncertain. Germline V lookup: CDR1 SQVTM, CDR2 ANQGSEA. The CDR3 loop spans 12 amino acids. Deletions cut 3 bases from V and 7 bases from J, with 10 bases between. Here the CDR3 DNA reads TGCAGCGTTGATCGGCAGAGGAATGAGCAGTTCTTC. Its protein is CSVDRQRNEQFF.

This clonotype was counted many times. This chain's CDR3 is CASSGDGHPGGYTF. CDR3 in DNA: TGCGCCAGCAGTGGGGACGGCCACCCGGGTGGCTACACCTTC. The V and J genes are TRBV4-1 and TRBJ1-2, with a possible D match to TRBD1 (5 bases). This CDR3 comprises 14 residues. Germline V gene data show CDR1 as MGHRA and CDR2 as YSYEKL. Trimming removed 6 bases at V and 7 bases at J, with 18 bases between.

This clonotype was recorded a few times. The chain uses TRBV6-1 and TRBJ2-3, with TRBD2 identical over 8 bases. V was pared by 2 bases and J by 2 bases, with 9 bases of the junction left unmatched. The length of the CDR3 is 17 residues. The germline CDR1 and CDR2 sequences are MNHNS and SASEGT. The CDR3 protein is CASSESPSGRITDTQYF. In DNA form, the CDR3 reads TGTGCCAGCAGTGAAAGTCCTAGCGGGCGAATCACAGATACGCAGTATTTT.

The V call is TRBV29-1, the J call TRBJ2-1, with D perhaps matching TRBD2 (6 bases). The V and J ends lost 0 bases and 5 bases respectively, with 14 bases between them. In germline, CDR1 is SQVTM, CDR2 ANQGSEA. CDR3 length: 15 amino acids. In DNA, the CDR3 is TGCAGCGTTGAAGATCTTGGGGGGTGGGACAATGAGCAGTTCTTC. Translated, it gives CSVEDLGGWDNEQFF.

The rearrangement uses TRBV11-1 and TRBJ2-5; no clear D gene. This CDR3 is 14 amino acids long. The germline V and J ends were trimmed by 6 bases and 5 bases, with 16 bases remaining between them. Germline V gene data show CDR1 as SGHAT and CDR2 as FQDESV (reference sequence). CDR3 coding DNA: TGTGCCAGCAGTTTGATTCCGGGCCGTGAGACCCAGTACTTC. Translation gives CASSLIPGRETQYF.

This clonotype has more than one count but fewer than ten. CDR3 coding DNA: TGTGCCAGCAAGTTTACGACTAGCAACACCGGGGAGCTGTTTTTT. Translation gives CASKFTTSNTGELFF. The chain couples TRBV2 to TRBJ2-2; 7 bases agree with TRBD2. The trim removed 7 bases at V and 2 bases at J, leaving 7 bases unmatched. The CDR3 loop spans 15 amino acids. From germline, CDR1 is SNHLY and CDR2 FYNNEI.

J is TRBJ2-6 and V is TRBV7-9; D is undetermined. CDR1 is SEHNR and CDR2 is FQNEAQ in the germline V gene (reference sequence). V shed 5 bases and J shed 1 base, with 9 bases lying between them. The CDR3 is 15 amino acids. CDR3 sequence reads: CASSAPGSGANVLTF. CDR3 DNA sequence: TGTGCCAGCAGCGCCCCTGGGTCTGGGGCCAACGTCCTGACTTTC. Full variable domain (rest looked up from reference TRBV7-9 and TRBJ2-6): DTGVSQNPRHKITKRGQNVTFRCDPISEHNRLYWYRQTLGQGPEFLTYFQNEAQLEKSRLLSDRFSAERPKGSFSTLEIQRTEQGDSAMYLCASSAPGSGANVLTFGAGSRLTVL.

About this clonotype itself: A much larger clonotype is one base distant, so this may be a read error. The chain is built from TRBV20-1 and TRBJ1-4; D is ambiguous. This CDR3 contains 13 residues. Germline V gene sequence: CDR1 DFQATT, CDR2 SNEGSKA (reference sequence). This chain's CDR3 is CGPPTVPGEKLFF. DNA of the CDR3: TGCGGTCCTCCGACGGTCCCAGGTGAAAAACTGTTTTTT.

V and J are TRBV6-1 and TRBJ1-1; TRBD1 matches 11 bases. V lost 0 bases, J lost 10 bases, and 7 bases stayed unmatched. CDR3 size: 15 residues. Per germline, CDR1 MNHNS and CDR2 SASEGT. The CDR3 nucleotides are TGTGCCAGCAGTGAAGCTCGGACAGGGGGCTTGTCAGCTTTCTTT. It specifies CASSEARTGGLSAFF.

In this sample, this clonotype turned up a few times. The rearrangement uses TRBV20-1 and TRBJ2-3, with 14 positions matching TRBD2. With V trimmed by 8 bases and J by 2 bases, 6 bases remained unmatched. Germline CDR1 is DFQATT and CDR2 is SNEGSKA (reference sequence). There are 15 residues in the CDR3. CDR3 in amino acids: CSLRTSGGFTDTQYF. As DNA, the CDR3 is TGCAGTCTCCGGACTAGCGGGGGGTTCACAGATACGCAGTATTTT.

This rearrangement joins TRBV15 to TRBJ2-5; 9 bases are a match to TRBD2. The CDR3 sequence is 17 residues long. Germline loops: CDR1 LNHNV, CDR2 YYDKDF (reference sequence). V lost 0 bases and J lost 5; bases outside the gene matches: 10. The CDR3 loop reads CATSRDPGTSFEETQYF. The CDR3 DNA sequence: TGTGCCACCAGCAGAGATCCCGGGACTAGCTTTGAGGAGACCCAGTACTTC.

The chain joins TRBV20-1 to TRBJ1-5, with D unclear. The V gene lost 3 bases and the J gene lost 4 bases, with 13 bases spanning the gap. CDR1 is DFQATT and CDR2 is SNEGSKA in the germline V gene (reference sequence). The CDR3 is 14 residues long. The CDR3 reads CSARKGPSNQPQHF. The CDR3 nucleotides are TGCAGTGCTAGGAAAGGCCCGAGTAATCAGCCCCAGCATTTT.

The chain joins TRBV2 to TRBJ2-5, with no clear D. CDR1 and CDR2 (germline): SNHLY, FYNNEI. The CDR3 is 12 amino acids. The germline V and J ends were trimmed by 4 bases and 5 bases, with 8 bases remaining between them. The DNA of the CDR3 is TGTGCCAGCAGTGTAAAGCAGGAGACCCAGTACTTC. Its translation is CASSVKQETQYF.

The chain employs TRBV23-1 and TRBJ2-6; TRBD1 might be the D (6 bases). TRBV23-1 is marked as an open reading frame, function uncertain. The length of the CDR3 is 19 residues. Deletions cut 9 bases from V and 1 base from J, with 25 bases between. CDR3 region: CASTRKTGLPRSGANVLTF. The CDR3 DNA reads as TGCGCCAGTACCCGGAAAACAGGGTTACCCAGGTCTGGGGCCAACGTCCTGACTTTC.

This chain connects TRBV9 to TRBJ2-5; D is unclear. The CDR3 extends over 15 amino acids. Deletions cut 0 bases from V and 3 bases from J, with 12 bases between. The germline V gene encodes CDR1 SGDLS and CDR2 YYNGEE. For the CDR3, the DNA is TGTGCCAGCAGCGTAGATAGTACAACCAAAGAGACCCAGTACTTC. Encoded protein: CASSVDSTTKETQYF. Variable domain in full (rest from reference TRBV9 and TRBJ2-5): DSGVTQTPKHLITATGQRVTLRCSPRSGDLSVYWYQQSLDQGLQFLIQYYNGEERAKGNILERFSAQQFPDLHSELNLSSLELGDSALYFCASSVDSTTKETQYFGPGTRLLVL.

Turning to this clonotype: One end of the junction is discordant with germline, which a read error may explain. This sequence joins TRBV7-6 and TRBJ1-6; tentative D call: TRBD1 (5 bases). Germline CDR1 and CDR2: SGHVS and FNYEAQ. The CDR3 length is 13 residues. CDR3: CVSSLTVNSPLHF. The DNA for the CDR3 is TGTGTCAGCAGCTTGACAGTCAATTCACCCCTCCACTTT.

This clonotype turned up a few times. This chain connects TRBV6-6 to TRBJ1-2; 8 nucleotides line up with TRBD1. J lost 4 bases, V lost 0 bases, and 10 bases had no gene match. This CDR3 is built from 17 residues. CDR1 and CDR2 (germline): MNHNY, SVGAGI (reference sequence). In DNA form, the CDR3 reads TGTGCCAGCAGTTACTCGACGGGGCAGGGGGCCTTCTATGGCTACACCTTC. Its protein is CASSYSTGQGAFYGYTF.

This clonotype was observed a few times. J is TRBJ1-2 and V is TRBV5-1; 7 nucleotides line up with TRBD1. The CDR3 is 14 residues long. V lost 1 base and J lost 6; bases outside the gene matches: 6. CDR1 is SGHRS and CDR2 is YFSETQ in the germline V gene. The CDR3 DNA reads TGCGCCAGCAGCTTGCAGGGGGATCGGCATGGCTACACCTTC. Its protein is CASSLQGDRHGYTF.

In this sample, this clonotype turned up a few times. This chain uses TRBV7-9 with TRBJ2-2; no clear D. CDR3 size: 16 residues. The germline gives CDR1 SEHNR, CDR2 FQNEAQ (reference sequence). V was cut by 0 bases and J by 0 bases, with 8 bases left in between. In nucleotides, the CDR3 is TGTGCCAGCAGCTTAGCCAGACGCGCGAACACCGGGGAGCTGTTTTTT. It is translated as CASSLARRANTGELFF.

This clonotype has ten or more counts. The chain recombines TRBV27 with TRBJ2-3, with 8 bases identical to TRBD1. V lost 5 bases to trimming and J lost 2 bases; unmatched junction nucleotides: 6. CDR1 is MNHEY, CDR2 SMNVEV, per germline (reference sequence). The CDR3 consists of 15 residues. The CDR3 DNA follows: TGTGCCAGCAGTCAAACGGACAGGGTCACAGATACGCAGTATTTT. This sequence encodes CASSQTDRVTDTQYF.

This clonotype was detected only a few times. The chain couples TRBV2 to TRBJ2-5, with 7 nucleotides matching TRBD2. Germline V gives CDR1 SNHLY, CDR2 FYNNEI. The CDR3 runs to 14 residues. J gave up 4 bases and V 5 bases, and 7 bases lay outside the gene matches. The CDR3 loop is CASSLGGSRETQYF. The CDR3 nucleotides are TGTGCCAGCAGTTTGGGGGGGTCGCGAGAGACCCAGTACTTC.